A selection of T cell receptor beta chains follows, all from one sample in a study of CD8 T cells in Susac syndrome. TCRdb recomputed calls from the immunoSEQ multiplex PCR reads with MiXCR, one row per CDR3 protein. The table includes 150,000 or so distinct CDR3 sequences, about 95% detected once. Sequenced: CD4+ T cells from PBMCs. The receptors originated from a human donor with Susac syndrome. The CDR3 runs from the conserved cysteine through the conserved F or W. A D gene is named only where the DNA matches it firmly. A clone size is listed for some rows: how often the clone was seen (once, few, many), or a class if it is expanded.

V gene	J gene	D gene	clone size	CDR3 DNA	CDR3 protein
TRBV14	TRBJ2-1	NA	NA	TGTGCCAGCAGCCCCTCCTGGGGTTCCTACAATGAGCAGTTCTTC	CASSPSWGSYNEQFF
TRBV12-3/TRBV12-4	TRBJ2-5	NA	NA	TGTGCCAGCAGCAGCGAGGGGTTCCAAGAGACCCAGTACTTC	CASSSEGFQETQYF
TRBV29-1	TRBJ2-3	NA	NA	TGCAGCGTTGGAGGGCAGGGTCCGCAGTATTTT	CSVGGQGPQYF
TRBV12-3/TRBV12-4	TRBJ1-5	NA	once	TGTGCCAGCACCTGGGGAGGGAGGGGTTCTGGACAGCCCCAGCATTTT	CASTWGGRGSGQPQHF
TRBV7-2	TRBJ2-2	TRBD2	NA	TGTGCCAGCAGCTCTTTTCGGACTAGCTCAGTAGCCGGGGAGCTGTTTTTT	CASSSFRTSSVAGELFF
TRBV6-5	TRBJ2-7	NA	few	TGTGCCAGCTCTTGGGGCTACGAGCAGTACTTC	CASSWGYEQYF
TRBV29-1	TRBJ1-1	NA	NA	TGCAGCGTCCGGGACGCGGCGGGCACTGAAGCTTTCTTT	CSVRDAAGTEAFF
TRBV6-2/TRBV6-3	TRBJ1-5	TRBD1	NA	TGTGCCAGCAGTTACCTGACAGGGGGAGATCAGCCCCAGCATTTT	CASSYLTGGDQPQHF
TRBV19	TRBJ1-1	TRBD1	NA	TGTGCCAGTAGTATGAGGGACAGGGGCGACACTGAAGCTTTCTTT	CASSMRDRGDTEAFF
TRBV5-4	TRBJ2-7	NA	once	TGTGCCAGCAGCTTACGGGTTTCCAACGAGCAGTACTTC	CASSLRVSNEQYF
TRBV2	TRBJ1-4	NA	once	TGTGCCAGCAGTGAGGGGACAACTAATGAAAAACTGTTTTTT	CASSEGTTNEKLFF
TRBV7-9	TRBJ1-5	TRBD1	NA	TGTGCCAGCAGCTTCAGGGGGGGGACCTCCTCGCCCCAGCATTTT	CASSFRGGTSSPQHF
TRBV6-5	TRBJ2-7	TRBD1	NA	TGTGCCAGCAGCCCGGACAGGACCTACGAGCAGTACTTC	CASSPDRTYEQYF
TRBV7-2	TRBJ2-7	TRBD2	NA	TGTGCCAGCAGGCAAGCGGGGGTAGGATACGAGCAGTACTTC	CASRQAGVGYEQYF
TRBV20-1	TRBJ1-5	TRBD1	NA	TGCAGTGCAAACCGACAGGGGCAGCCCCAGCATTTT	CSANRQGQPQHF
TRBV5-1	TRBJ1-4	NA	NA	TGCGCCAGCACCCATGGGACGGGCGGTGAAAAACTGTTTTTT	CASTHGTGGEKLFF
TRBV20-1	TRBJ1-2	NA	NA	TGCAGTGCCAGAGTGGGGATCAACTATGGCTACACCTTC	CSARVGINYGYTF
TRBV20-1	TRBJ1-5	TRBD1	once	TGCAGTGCTAGCGGACAGGGGGTTCAGCCCCAGCATTTT	CSASGQGVQPQHF
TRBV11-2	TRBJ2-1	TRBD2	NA	TGTGCCAGCGGAGGGACTAGCGGGATCAATGAGCAGTTCTTC	CASGGTSGINEQFF
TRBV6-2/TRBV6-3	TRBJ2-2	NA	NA	TGTGCCAGACAAAACTACGCCGTCCGGGAGCTGTTTTTT	CARQNYAVRELFF
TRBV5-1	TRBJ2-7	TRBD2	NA	TGCGCCAGCAGCCGGACTAGCGGGGGGCCCTCCTACGAGCAGTACTTC	CASSRTSGGPSYEQYF
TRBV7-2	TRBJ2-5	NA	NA	TGTGCCAGCAGCTTAGGGCTAGAGGGGGGGACCCAGTACTTC	CASSLGLEGGTQYF
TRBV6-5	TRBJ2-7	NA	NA	TGTGCCAGCAGGACCGACAGAGGGAACTACGAGCAGTACTTC	CASRTDRGNYEQYF
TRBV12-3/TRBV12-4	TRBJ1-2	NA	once	TGTGCCAGCAGTTTAGAGGCCTATGGCTACACCTTC	CASSLEAYGYTF
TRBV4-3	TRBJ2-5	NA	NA	TGCGCCAGCAGCCACCCGAGGCACAGTAGAGAGACCCAGTACTTC	CASSHPRHSRETQYF
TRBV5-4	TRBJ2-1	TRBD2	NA	TGTGCCAGCAGCTTGGCCATGGGCGGGGGGGCCCGGAATGAGCAGTTCTTC	CASSLAMGGGARNEQFF
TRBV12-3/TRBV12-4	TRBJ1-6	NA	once	TGTGCCAGCGGGTTAGGACGGACAAATTCACCCCTCCACTTT	CASGLGRTNSPLHF
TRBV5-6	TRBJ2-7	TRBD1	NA	TGTGCCAGCAGCTTTGCGGGCGACAGGGTCATCGAGCAGTACTTC	CASSFAGDRVIEQYF
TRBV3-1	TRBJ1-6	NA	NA	TGTGCCAGCAGCCCGGTCGGGGTAGGGAATTCACCCCTCCACTTT	CASSPVGVGNSPLHF
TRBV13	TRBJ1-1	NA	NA	TGTGCCAGCAGCCGAACAAGGAACACTGAAGCTTTCTTT	CASSRTRNTEAFF
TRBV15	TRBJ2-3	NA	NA	TGTGCCACCAGCTTGCCAGGTAGTAGCACAGATACGCAGTATTTT	CATSLPGSSTDTQYF
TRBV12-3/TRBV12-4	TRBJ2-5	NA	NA	TGTGCCAGCAGTTTAGCGGGGGCCTCCCGAAGGACCCAGTACTTC	CASSLAGASRRTQYF